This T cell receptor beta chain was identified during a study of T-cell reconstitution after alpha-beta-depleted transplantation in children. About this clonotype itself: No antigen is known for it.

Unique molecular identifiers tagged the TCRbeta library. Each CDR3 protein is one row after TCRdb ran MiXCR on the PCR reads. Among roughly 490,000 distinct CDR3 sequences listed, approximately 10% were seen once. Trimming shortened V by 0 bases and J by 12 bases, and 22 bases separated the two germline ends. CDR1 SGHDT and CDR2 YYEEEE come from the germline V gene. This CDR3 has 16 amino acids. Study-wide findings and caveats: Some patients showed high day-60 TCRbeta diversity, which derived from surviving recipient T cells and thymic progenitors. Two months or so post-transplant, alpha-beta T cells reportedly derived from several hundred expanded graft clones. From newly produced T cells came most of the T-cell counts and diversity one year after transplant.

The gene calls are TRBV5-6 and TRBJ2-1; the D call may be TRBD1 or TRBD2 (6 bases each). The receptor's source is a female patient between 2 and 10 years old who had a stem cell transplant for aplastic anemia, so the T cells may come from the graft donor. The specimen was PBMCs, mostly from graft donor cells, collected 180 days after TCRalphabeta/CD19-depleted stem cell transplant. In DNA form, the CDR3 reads TGTGCCAGCAGCTTGGTTGCGGGAACGGGCCAAGGGGGGCAGTTCTTC. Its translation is CASSLVAGTGQGGQFF.